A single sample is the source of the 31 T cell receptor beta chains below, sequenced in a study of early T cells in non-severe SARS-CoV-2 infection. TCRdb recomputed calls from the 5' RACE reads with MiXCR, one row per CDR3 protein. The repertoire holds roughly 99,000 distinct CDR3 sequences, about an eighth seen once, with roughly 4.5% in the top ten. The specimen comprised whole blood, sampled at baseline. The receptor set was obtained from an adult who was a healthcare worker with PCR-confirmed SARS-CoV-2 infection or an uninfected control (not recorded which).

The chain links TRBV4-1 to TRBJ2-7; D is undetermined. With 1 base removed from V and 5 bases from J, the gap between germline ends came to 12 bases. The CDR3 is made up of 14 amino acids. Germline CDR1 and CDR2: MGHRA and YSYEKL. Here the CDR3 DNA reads TGCGCCAGCAGCCAAGTTCAGCAGACAAACGAGCAGTACTTC. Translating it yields CASSQVQQTNEQYF.

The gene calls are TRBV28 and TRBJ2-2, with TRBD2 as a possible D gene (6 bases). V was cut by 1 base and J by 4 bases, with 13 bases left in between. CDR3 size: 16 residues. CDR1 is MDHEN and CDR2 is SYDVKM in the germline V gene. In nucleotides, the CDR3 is TGTGCCAGCAGTTTATTTCAGGGAGGTGGCACCGGGGAGCTGTTTTTT. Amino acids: CASSLFQGGGTGELFF.

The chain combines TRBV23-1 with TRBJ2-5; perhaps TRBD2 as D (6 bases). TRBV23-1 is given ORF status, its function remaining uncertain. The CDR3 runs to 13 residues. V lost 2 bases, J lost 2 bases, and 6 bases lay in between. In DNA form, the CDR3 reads TGCGCCAGCAGTCAACGGGAGCAAGAGACCCAGTACTTC. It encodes CASSQREQETQYF.

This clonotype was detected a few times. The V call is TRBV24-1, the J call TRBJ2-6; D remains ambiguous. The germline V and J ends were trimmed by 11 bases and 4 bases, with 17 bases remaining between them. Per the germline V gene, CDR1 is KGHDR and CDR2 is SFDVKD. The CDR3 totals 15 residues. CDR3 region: CAKTRPRVGANVLTF. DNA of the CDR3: TGTGCCAAGACTCGGCCAAGAGTCGGGGCCAACGTCCTGACTTTC.

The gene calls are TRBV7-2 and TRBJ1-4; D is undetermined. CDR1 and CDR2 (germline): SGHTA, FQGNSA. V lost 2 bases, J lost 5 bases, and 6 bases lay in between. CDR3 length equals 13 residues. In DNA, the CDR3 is TGTGCCAGCAGCTTATTTTGGAATGAAAAACTGTTTTTT. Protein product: CASSLFWNEKLFF.

The CDR3 DNA sequence: TGTGCCAGCACCCCGGAGGCGGGGAAAGAGACCCAGTACTTC. This gives the protein CASTPEAGKETQYF. V usage is TRBV28 and J usage is TRBJ2-5; D is perhaps TRBD2 (6 bases). Trimming removed 7 bases at V and 3 bases at J, with 15 bases between. The V gene's germline CDR1 is MDHEN and CDR2 SYDVKM. The CDR3 has 14 residues.

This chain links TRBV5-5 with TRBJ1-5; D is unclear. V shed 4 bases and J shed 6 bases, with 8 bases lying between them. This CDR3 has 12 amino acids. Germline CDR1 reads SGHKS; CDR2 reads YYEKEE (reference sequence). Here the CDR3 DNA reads TGTGCCAGCAGCCCGGAAGGTCAGCCCCAGCATTTT. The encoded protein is CASSPEGQPQHF.

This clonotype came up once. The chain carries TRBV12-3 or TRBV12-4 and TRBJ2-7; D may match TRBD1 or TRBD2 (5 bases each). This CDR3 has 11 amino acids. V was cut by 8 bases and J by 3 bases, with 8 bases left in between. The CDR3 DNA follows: TGTGCCAGCGGGACCCTCTACGAGCAGTACTTC. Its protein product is CASGTLYEQYF.

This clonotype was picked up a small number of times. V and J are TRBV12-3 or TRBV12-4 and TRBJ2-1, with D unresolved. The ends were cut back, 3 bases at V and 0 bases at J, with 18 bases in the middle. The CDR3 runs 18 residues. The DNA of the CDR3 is TGTGCCAGCAGTTTTTTTATGGGCTTCGGCTACTCCTACAATGAGCAGTTCTTC. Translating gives CASSFFMGFGYSYNEQFF.

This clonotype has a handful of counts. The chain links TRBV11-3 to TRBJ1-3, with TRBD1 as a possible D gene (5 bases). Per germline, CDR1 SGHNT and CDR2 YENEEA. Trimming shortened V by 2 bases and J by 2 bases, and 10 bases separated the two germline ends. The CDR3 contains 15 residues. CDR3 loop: CASSLLTGPGNTIYF. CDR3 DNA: TGTGCCAGCAGCTTACTTACAGGACCTGGAAACACCATATATTTT.

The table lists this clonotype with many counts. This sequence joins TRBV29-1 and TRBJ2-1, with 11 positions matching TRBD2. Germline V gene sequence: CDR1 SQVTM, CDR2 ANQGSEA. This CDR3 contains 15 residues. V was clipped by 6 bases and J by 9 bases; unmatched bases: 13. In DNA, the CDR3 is TGCAGCGTGGGTTTTGGTAGCGGGGGGGCCGTTGAGCAGTTCTTC. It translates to CSVGFGSGGAVEQFF.

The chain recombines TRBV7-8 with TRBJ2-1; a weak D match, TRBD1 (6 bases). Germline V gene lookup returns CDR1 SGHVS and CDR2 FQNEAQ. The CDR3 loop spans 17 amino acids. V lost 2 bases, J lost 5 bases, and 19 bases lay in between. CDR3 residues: CASSLPPPWAGDNEQFF. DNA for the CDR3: TGTGCCAGCAGCTTACCCCCCCCCTGGGCAGGGGACAATGAGCAGTTCTTC.

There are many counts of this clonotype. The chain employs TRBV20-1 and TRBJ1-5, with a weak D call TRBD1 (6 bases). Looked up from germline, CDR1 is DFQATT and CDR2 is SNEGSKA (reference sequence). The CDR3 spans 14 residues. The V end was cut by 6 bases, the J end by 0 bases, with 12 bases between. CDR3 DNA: TGCAGTGCCCTAACAGGGATTAGCAATCAGCCCCAGCATTTT. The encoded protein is CSALTGISNQPQHF.

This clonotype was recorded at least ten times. The CDR3 loop reads CASSTGTGLSNQPQHF. The CDR3 nucleotides read TGTGCCAGCTCAACCGGGACAGGCCTTTCGAATCAGCCCCAGCATTTT. This chain joins TRBV18 and TRBJ1-5; 8 bases align to TRBD1. The CDR3 is 16 amino acids. V shed 5 bases and J 4 bases; nucleotides not matched to a gene: 10. Germline V gene data show CDR1 as KGHSH and CDR2 as LQKENI.

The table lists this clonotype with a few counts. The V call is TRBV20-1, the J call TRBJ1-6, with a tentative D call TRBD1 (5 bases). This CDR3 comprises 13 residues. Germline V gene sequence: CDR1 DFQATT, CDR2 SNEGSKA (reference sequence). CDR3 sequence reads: CSAPGRGNSPLHF. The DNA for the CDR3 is TGCAGCGCCCCGGGGCGCGGTAATTCACCCCTCCACTTT.

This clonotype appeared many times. The CDR3 here is CASSHLQGANQETQYF. DNA for the CDR3: TGTGCCAGCAGCCATTTACAGGGGGCGAACCAAGAGACCCAGTACTTC. The rearrangement links TRBV12-3 or TRBV12-4 to TRBJ2-5, with TRBD1 identical over 9 bases. With 6 bases clipped from V and 0 bases from J, the junction kept 8 bases outside the gene matches. This CDR3 spans 16 amino acids.

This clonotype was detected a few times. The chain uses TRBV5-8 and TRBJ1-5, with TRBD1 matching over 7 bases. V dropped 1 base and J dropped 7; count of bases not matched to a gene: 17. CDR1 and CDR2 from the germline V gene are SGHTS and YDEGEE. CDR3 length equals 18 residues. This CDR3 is CASSLKANDRVTQQPQHF. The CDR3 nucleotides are TGTGCCAGCAGCTTGAAGGCGAATGACAGGGTTACACAGCAGCCCCAGCATTTT.

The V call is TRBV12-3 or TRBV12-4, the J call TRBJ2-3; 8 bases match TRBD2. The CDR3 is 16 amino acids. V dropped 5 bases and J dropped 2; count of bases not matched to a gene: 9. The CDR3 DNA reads TGTGCCAGCAGTCAGCTTAGCGGGGCCCTCACAGATACGCAGTATTTT. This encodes CASSQLSGALTDTQYF.

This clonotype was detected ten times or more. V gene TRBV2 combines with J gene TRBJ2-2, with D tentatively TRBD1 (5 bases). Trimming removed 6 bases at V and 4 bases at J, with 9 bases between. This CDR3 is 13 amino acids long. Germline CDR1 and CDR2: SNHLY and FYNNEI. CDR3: CASRAGATGELFF. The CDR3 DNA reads TGTGCCAGCAGAGCTGGGGCCACCGGGGAGCTGTTTTTT.

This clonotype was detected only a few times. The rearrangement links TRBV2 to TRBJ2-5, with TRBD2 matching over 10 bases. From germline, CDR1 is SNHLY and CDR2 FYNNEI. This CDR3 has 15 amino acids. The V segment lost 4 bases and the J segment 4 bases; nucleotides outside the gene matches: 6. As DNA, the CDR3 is TGTGCCAGCAGTGCCCGGCTAGCGGGGGTAGAGACCCAGTACTTC. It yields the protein CASSARLAGVETQYF. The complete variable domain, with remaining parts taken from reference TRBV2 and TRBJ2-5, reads EPEVTQTPSHQVTQMGQEVILRCVPISNHLYFYWYRQILGQKVEFLVSFYNNEISEKSEIFDDQFSVERPDGSNFTLKIRSTKLEDSAMYFCASSARLAGVETQYFGPGTRLLVL.

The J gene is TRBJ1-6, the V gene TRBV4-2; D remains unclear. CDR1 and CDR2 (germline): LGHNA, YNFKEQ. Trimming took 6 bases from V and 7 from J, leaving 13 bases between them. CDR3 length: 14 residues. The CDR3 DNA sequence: TGTGCCAGCAGTCACAGTCCGTCCAATTCACCCCTCCACTTT. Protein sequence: CASSHSPSNSPLHF.

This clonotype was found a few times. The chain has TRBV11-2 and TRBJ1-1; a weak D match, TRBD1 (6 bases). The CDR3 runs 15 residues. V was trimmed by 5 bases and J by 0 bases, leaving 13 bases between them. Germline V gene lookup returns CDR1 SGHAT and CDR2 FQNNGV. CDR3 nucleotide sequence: TGTGCCAGCAGCCCTTGGACAGCATTGAACACTGAAGCTTTCTTT. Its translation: CASSPWTALNTEAFF. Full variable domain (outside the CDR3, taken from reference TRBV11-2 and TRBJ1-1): EAGVAQSPRYKIIEKRQSVAFWCNPISGHATLYWYQQILGQGPKLLIQFQNNGVVDDSQLPKDRFSAERLKGVDSTLKIQPAKLEDSAVYLCASSPWTALNTEAFFGQGTRLTVV.

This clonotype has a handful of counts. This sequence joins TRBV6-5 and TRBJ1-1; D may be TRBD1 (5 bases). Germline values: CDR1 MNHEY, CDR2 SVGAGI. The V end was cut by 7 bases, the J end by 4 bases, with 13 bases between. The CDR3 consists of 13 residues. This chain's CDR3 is CASTPGGSTEAFF. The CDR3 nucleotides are TGTGCCAGCACCCCCGGGGGTTCCACTGAAGCTTTCTTT.

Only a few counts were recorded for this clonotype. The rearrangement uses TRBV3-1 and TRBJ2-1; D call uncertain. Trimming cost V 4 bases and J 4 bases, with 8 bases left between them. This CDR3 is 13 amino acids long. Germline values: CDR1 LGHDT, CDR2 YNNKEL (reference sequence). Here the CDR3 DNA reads TGTGCCAGCAGCCGCGGACGGTACAATGAGCAGTTCTTC. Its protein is CASSRGRYNEQFF.

CDR3 sequence: CASTRFGTHGYTF. CDR3 sequence (DNA): TGTGCCAGCACCAGATTCGGAACGCATGGCTACACCTTC. This chain links TRBV12-3 or TRBV12-4 with TRBJ1-2; D gene unclear. CDR3 length equals 13 residues. Trimming cost V 7 bases and J 6 bases, with 15 bases left between them.

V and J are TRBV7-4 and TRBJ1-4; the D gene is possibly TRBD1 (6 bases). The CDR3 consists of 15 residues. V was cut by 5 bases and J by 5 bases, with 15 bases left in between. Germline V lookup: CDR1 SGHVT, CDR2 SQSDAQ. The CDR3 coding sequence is TGTGCCAGCAGCCACCAACAGGGTTGGAATGAAAAACTGTTTTTT. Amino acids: CASSHQQGWNEKLFF.

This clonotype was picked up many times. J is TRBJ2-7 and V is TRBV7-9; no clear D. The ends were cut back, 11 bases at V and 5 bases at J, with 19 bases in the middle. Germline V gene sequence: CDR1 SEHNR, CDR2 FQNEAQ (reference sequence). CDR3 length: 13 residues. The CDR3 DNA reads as TGTGCCGTCAAGAAGGCAATCGGCCACGAGCAGTACTTC. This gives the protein CAVKKAIGHEQYF.

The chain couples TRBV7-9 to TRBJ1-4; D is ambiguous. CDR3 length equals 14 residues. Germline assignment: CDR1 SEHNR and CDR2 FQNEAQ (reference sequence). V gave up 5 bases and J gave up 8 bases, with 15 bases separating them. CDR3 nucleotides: TGTGCCAGCAGCCCGCGCCTGGATGGCGAAAAACTGTTTTTT. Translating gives CASSPRLDGEKLFF.

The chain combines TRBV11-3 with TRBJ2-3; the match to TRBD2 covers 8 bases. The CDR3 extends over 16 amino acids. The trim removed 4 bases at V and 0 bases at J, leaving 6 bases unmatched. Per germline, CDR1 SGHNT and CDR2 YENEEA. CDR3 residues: CASSSKRGSSTDTQYF. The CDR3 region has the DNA TGTGCCAGCAGCTCTAAGCGGGGGTCTAGCACAGATACGCAGTATTTT.

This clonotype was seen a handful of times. The CDR3 loop is CASSWGQGAGGELFF. As DNA, the CDR3 is TGTGCCAGCAGCTGGGGACAGGGGGCTGGCGGGGAGCTGTTTTTT. This chain links TRBV6-5 with TRBJ2-2; 12 bases are a match to TRBD1. With 6 bases clipped from V and 7 bases from J, the junction kept 6 bases outside the gene matches. CDR1 is MNHEY and CDR2 is SVGAGI in the germline V gene. The CDR3 is 15 residues long.

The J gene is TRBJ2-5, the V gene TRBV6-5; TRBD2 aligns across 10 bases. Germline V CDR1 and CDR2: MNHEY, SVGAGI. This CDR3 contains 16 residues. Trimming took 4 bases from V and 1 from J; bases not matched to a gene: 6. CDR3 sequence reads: CASSFTTSGTQETQYF. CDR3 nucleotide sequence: TGTGCCAGCAGTTTCACCACTAGCGGGACCCAAGAGACCCAGTACTTC.